Following are 7 T cell receptor beta chains from one sample sequenced in a study of regulatory T cells in long-lasting Graves disease. The authors built TCR beta libraries using iRepertoire HTBI primers and Arm-PCR of CDR3 regions. TCRdb re-derived calls from the multiplex PCR reads in MiXCR, one entry per CDR3 protein. This table has approximately 540,000 distinct CDR3 sequences, 9.5% to 15% appearing once. Time point defined: newly diagnosed GD, antithyroid drugs for less than 3 months. Extracted PBMC RNA gave rise to the TCR library. The same data also went into a second study, on T cells in Graves' hyperthyroidism and ophthalmopathy.

The sample in question was peripheral blood mononuclear cells (PBMCs), obtained at new diagnosis, from a patient treated with antithyroid drugs. These receptor sequences come from a woman younger than 45 with Graves disease.

This clonotype was recorded at least ten times. The chain employs TRBV3-1 and TRBJ2-3; D is unresolved. CDR3 length: 13 residues. Trimming cost V 4 bases and J 0 bases, with 5 bases left between them. Per the germline V gene, CDR1 is LGHDT and CDR2 is YNNKEL (reference sequence). CDR3 coding DNA: TGTGCCAGCAGCCCGAAGAGCACAGATACGCAGTATTTT. Its protein product is CASSPKSTDTQYF.

This clonotype showed up many times. The chain carries TRBV3-1 and TRBJ2-7, with TRBD2 as a possible D gene (6 bases). Germline CDR1 reads LGHDT; CDR2 reads YNNKEL (reference sequence). The CDR3 extends over 13 amino acids. The V end lost 2 bases, the J end lost 5 bases, and 10 bases lay between the germline ends. Here the CDR3 reads CASSQWGVDEQYF. CDR3 bases: TGTGCCAGCAGCCAATGGGGGGTGGACGAGCAGTACTTC.

In this sample, this clonotype turned up many times. The chain is built from TRBV7-2 and TRBJ2-3; no definite D call. Trimming shortened V by 1 base and J by 8 bases, and 7 bases separated the two germline ends. Germline CDR1 SGHTA, CDR2 FQGNSA. The CDR3 runs to 12 residues. CDR3 protein: CASSLEVVTQYF. DNA of the CDR3: TGTGCCAGCAGCTTAGAGGTGGTTACGCAGTATTTT.

There are a few counts of this clonotype. The chain links TRBV19 to TRBJ2-7, with D maybe TRBD1 (6 bases). CDR3 length: 14 amino acids. The ends were cut back, 4 bases at V and 3 bases at J, with 13 bases in the middle. The germline V gene encodes CDR1 LNHDA and CDR2 SQIVND (reference sequence). CDR3 residues: CASSRQAGGYEQYF. In DNA, the CDR3 is TGTGCCAGTAGTAGACAGGCTGGAGGCTACGAGCAGTACTTC.

This chain joins TRBV6-2 or TRBV6-3 and TRBJ2-1, with 8 bases lining up with TRBD2. CDR1 is MNHEY, CDR2 SVGEGT, per germline. After removal of 7 bases from V and 10 bases from J, the junction contained 12 bases not matched to a gene. The CDR3 totals 14 residues. CDR3 coding DNA: TGTGCCAGCACCAGAATAGCGGGAACCGGGGAGCAGTTCTTC. Translation: CASTRIAGTGEQFF.

Comments on this clonotype: A much larger clone lies a single base off, so this may be a read error. The rearrangement links TRBV19 to TRBJ2-1; D may be TRBD1 or TRBD2 (5 bases each). The J call may be faulty, since TRBJ2-5 better matches the DNA end. The germline CDR1 and CDR2 sequences are LNHDA and SQIVND (reference sequence). The CDR3 sequence is 15 residues long. The CDR3 DNA is TGTGCCAGTGGTAGAAGAGGGGTAACGCAAGAGACCCAGTACTTC. Amino acids: CASGRRGVTQETQYF.

This clonotype was seen more than once but under ten times. The chain is built from TRBV7-3 and TRBJ1-4; the D gene is possibly TRBD1 (5 bases). Trimming removed 5 bases at V and 7 bases at J, with 17 bases between. CDR1 SGHTA and CDR2 FQGTGA come from the germline V gene. There are 15 residues in the CDR3. The DNA for the CDR3 is TGTGCCAGCAGCGCCTACGGGGGAGGCGGTGAAAAACTGTTTTTT. As protein: CASSAYGGGGEKLFF.